These 29 T cell receptor beta chains were sequenced from one sample in a study of Graves' ophthalmopathy and Graves' hyperthyroidism. Beta-chain TCR CDR3 regions were amplified from RNA transcripts. A first-round RT-PCR used HTBI primers, followed by a second-round multiplex PCR. From the multiplex PCR reads, TCRdb called clonotypes with MiXCR, one entry per CDR3 protein. Seen here are 600,000 to 650,000 distinct CDR3 sequences, about a fifth observed once, and the top ten hold approximately 6.9%. The sample consisted of peripheral blood. The receptors were sampled from a woman under 30 with stable Graves' hyperthyroidism. Some clones in this sample may be carry-over from other donors' samples.

This clonotype came up many times. This chain uses TRBV7-8 with TRBJ1-6; a weak D match, TRBD1 (5 bases). V was trimmed by 2 bases and J by 7 bases, leaving 12 bases between them. This CDR3 is built from 15 residues. The V gene's germline CDR1 is SGHVS and CDR2 FQNEAQ. The CDR3 coding sequence is TGTGCCAGCAGCTTACCCCGGGGCGGGAATTCACCCCTCCACTTT. Its protein product is CASSLPRGGNSPLHF.

This clonotype came up many times. The rearrangement uses TRBV20-1 and TRBJ1-5; tentative D call: TRBD1 (5 bases). The CDR3 runs to 15 residues. V was trimmed by 0 bases and J by 0 bases, leaving 9 bases between them. From germline, CDR1 is DFQATT and CDR2 SNEGSKA (reference sequence). The chain's CDR3 is CSAREGRNSNQPQHF. The CDR3 DNA reads TGCAGTGCTAGAGAGGGACGGAATAGCAATCAGCCCCAGCATTTT.

This clonotype was recorded many times. CDR3 DNA sequence: TGCAGTGCTAGTCAGGACACTGAAGCTTTCTTT. This sequence encodes CSASQDTEAFF. The V call is TRBV20-1, the J call TRBJ1-1; D not certain. The CDR3 covers 11 residues. Trimming left V 3 bases short and J 3 bases short, with 5 bases between. Germline V gene lookup returns CDR1 DFQATT and CDR2 SNEGSKA (reference sequence).

This clonotype occurred many times. The chain combines TRBV12-3 or TRBV12-4 with TRBJ1-1, with TRBD1 identical over 12 bases. Trimming removed 5 bases from V and 5 bases from J; junction bases left unmatched: 6. The CDR3 loop spans 15 amino acids. CDR3 sequence (DNA): TGTGCCAGCAGTGGGACAGGGGGCCCGAGAACTGAAGCTTTCTTT. Translation gives CASSGTGGPRTEAFF.

This clonotype was found many times. V usage is TRBV7-2 and J usage is TRBJ1-1; possible D gene TRBD1, 6 bases. V dropped 5 bases and J dropped 7 bases, with 20 bases sitting between them. CDR1 SGHTA and CDR2 FQGNSA come from the germline V gene. The CDR3 runs to 15 residues. The CDR3 loop is CASSPRGGSGGEAFF. The CDR3 DNA reads as TGTGCCAGCAGCCCCCGGGGGGGCAGTGGTGGTGAAGCTTTCTTT.

This clonotype was detected a few times. The V gene is TRBV10-3, the J gene TRBJ2-2; 8 nucleotides match TRBD2. Losses at the gene ends were 4 bases for V and 4 bases for J; bases not matched to a gene: 5. Germline CDR1 is ENHRY and CDR2 is SYGVKD. The CDR3 contains 15 residues. CDR3 protein: CAISAAGGGTGELFF. As DNA, the CDR3 is TGTGCCATCAGTGCCGCGGGAGGTGGCACCGGGGAGCTGTTTTTT.

This clonotype appeared many times. The J gene is TRBJ1-5, the V gene TRBV20-1; maybe TRBD1 (5 bases). The CDR3 is 14 amino acids. Germline lookup yields CDR1 DFQATT and CDR2 SNEGSKA (reference sequence). With 1 base removed from V and 3 bases from J, the gap between germline ends came to 10 bases. This CDR3 reads CSARVEGHNQPQHF. CDR3 sequence (DNA): TGCAGTGCTAGAGTTGAGGGGCACAATCAGCCCCAGCATTTT.

This clonotype has at least ten counts. The chain joins TRBV5-5 to TRBJ1-2; no reliable D call. Germline V lookup: CDR1 SGHKS, CDR2 YYEKEE (reference sequence). The V end was cut by 1 base, the J end by 3 bases, with 10 bases between. This CDR3 contains 14 residues. As DNA, the CDR3 is TGTGCCAGCAGCTTGAGGGAGCTTGACTATGGCTACACCTTC. Amino acids: CASSLRELDYGYTF.

This clonotype was detected ten times or more. The rearrangement links TRBV12-3 or TRBV12-4 to TRBJ2-7; D might be TRBD1 or TRBD2, each matching 5 bases. CDR3 length equals 15 residues. V shed 4 bases and J shed 0 bases, with 13 bases lying between them. The chain's CDR3 is CASSSSNGTSYEQYF. The CDR3 coding sequence is TGTGCCAGCAGTTCTTCTAACGGGACCTCCTACGAGCAGTACTTC.

The gene calls are TRBV24-1 and TRBJ2-2, with 11 bases matching TRBD2. The CDR3 covers 14 residues. The J segment lost 5 bases and the V segment lost 8 bases, leaving 3 bases of the junction unmatched. Germline V gene lookup returns CDR1 KGHDR and CDR2 SFDVKD. The CDR3 here is CATKTSGDTGELFF. The CDR3 DNA reads TGTGCCACCAAGACTAGCGGGGATACCGGGGAGCTGTTTTTT.

This clonotype has more than one count but fewer than ten. The CDR3 loop reads CASSDGQGNNQPQHF. As DNA, the CDR3 is TGTGCCAGCAGTGATGGACAGGGCAACAATCAGCCCCAGCATTTT. V gene TRBV6-2 or TRBV6-3 combines with J gene TRBJ1-5; TRBD1 aligns across 8 bases. Germline assignment: CDR1 MNHEY and CDR2 SVGEGT. J gave up 3 bases and V 5 bases, and 6 bases lay outside the gene matches. The CDR3 runs 15 residues.

This clonotype has more than one count but fewer than ten. The V call is TRBV29-1, the J call TRBJ2-2; 11 bases agree with TRBD2. This CDR3 is built from 19 residues. V lost 4 bases and J lost 0; bases outside the gene matches: 13. The V gene's germline CDR1 is SQVTM and CDR2 ANQGSEA. This chain's CDR3 is CSVVLFGTSGPTNTGELFF. The CDR3 region has the DNA TGCAGCGTTGTATTGTTCGGGACTAGCGGACCCACGAACACCGGGGAGCTGTTTTTT.

This clonotype showed up just a few times. The chain couples TRBV5-1 to TRBJ1-5; D gene uncertain. V was trimmed by 3 bases and J by 5 bases, leaving 15 bases between them. Germline CDR1 and CDR2: SGHRS and YFSETQ. The CDR3 spans 15 residues. The CDR3 loop is CASSYKTWGYQPQHF. In DNA form, the CDR3 reads TGCGCCAGCAGCTATAAGACCTGGGGTTATCAGCCCCAGCATTTT.

This clonotype showed up many times. The genes are TRBV12-3 or TRBV12-4 and TRBJ1-2, with 7 bases identical to TRBD1. The V segment lost 6 bases and the J segment 8 bases; nucleotides outside the gene matches: 9. The CDR3 has 13 amino acids. In nucleotides, the CDR3 is TGTGCCAGCAGCAAAGGGACAGTCGCGGGCTACACCTTC. Its translation: CASSKGTVAGYTF.

The chain combines TRBV30 with TRBJ2-5; possibly TRBD1 for D (6 bases). Germline V gene lookup returns CDR1 GTSNPN and CDR2 SVGIG (reference sequence). The CDR3 has 13 residues. V was cut by 5 bases and J by 7 bases, with 17 bases left in between. For the CDR3, the DNA is TGTGCCTGGCAGGGGAAATCACTTGGGACCCAGTACTTC. It translates to CAWQGKSLGTQYF. The full variable domain, rest sourced from reference TRBV30 and TRBJ2-5, is SQTIHQWPATLVQPVGSPLSLECTVEGTSNPNLYWYRQAAGRGLQLLFYSVGIGQISSEVPQNLSASRPQDRQFILSSKKLLLSDSGFYLCAWQGKSLGTQYFGPGTRLLVL.

This clonotype came up many times. The junction shows a germline mismatch at one end, possibly a read error. The chain is built from TRBV12-5 and TRBJ1-2, with D possibly being TRBD1 (5 bases). CDR1 and CDR2 from the germline V gene are LGHNT and FRNRAP. The CDR3 loop spans 14 amino acids. As DNA, the CDR3 is TGTGCTAATGGTTTGGCGGGACGGGACTATGGCTACACCTTC. Its translation: CANGLAGRDYGYTF. Using reference TRBV12-5 and TRBJ1-2 for the parts outside the CDR3, the full variable domain is DARVTQTPRHKVTEMGQEVTMRCQPILGHNTVFWYRQTMMQGLELLAYFRNRAPLDDSGMPKDRFSAEMPDATLATLKIQPSEPRDSAVYFCANGLAGRDYGYTFGSGTRLTVV.

There are many counts of this clonotype. The chain carries TRBV6-5 and TRBJ2-6, with D uncertain. Germline-derived CDR1 and CDR2 are MNHEY and SVGAGI. The CDR3 consists of 16 residues. The germline V and J ends were trimmed by 2 bases and 0 bases, with 8 bases remaining between them. The CDR3 nucleotides read TGTGCCAGCAGTTACAGTACGAGCTCTGGGGCCAACGTCCTGACTTTC. It codes for CASSYSTSSGANVLTF.

This clonotype was found once. A much larger clone lies one base from this, so it may be a read error. The chain links TRBV2 to TRBJ1-1, with 7 bases matching TRBD1. Germline V CDR1 and CDR2: SNHLY, FYNNEI. The CDR3 is 13 residues long. The CDR3 DNA sequence: TGTGCCAGCAGTGGGGAGACAGGGACTGGAGCTTTCTTT. Translation: CASSGETGTGAFF. The variable domain in full, with the rest retrieved from reference TRBV2 and TRBJ1-1, is EPEVTQTPSHQVTQMGQEVILRCVPISNHLYFYWYRQILGQKVEFLVSFYNNEISEKSEIFDDQFSVERPDGSNFTLKIRSTKLEDSAMYFCASSGETGTGAFFGQGTRLTVV.

The chain carries TRBV5-1 and TRBJ2-7, with D perhaps matching TRBD1 (5 bases). Germline CDR1 SGHRS, CDR2 YFSETQ. The CDR3 runs to 14 residues. Deletions cut 0 bases from V and 1 base from J, with 8 bases between. CDR3: CASSLDGQSYEQYF. In DNA, the CDR3 is TGCGCCAGCAGCTTGGACGGACAATCCTACGAGCAGTACTTC. Full variable domain (rest looked up from reference TRBV5-1 and TRBJ2-7): KAGVTQTPRYLIKTRGQQVTLSCSPISGHRSVSWYQQTPGQGLQFLFEYFSETQRNKGNFPGRFSGRQFSNSRSEMNVSTLELGDSALYLCASSLDGQSYEQYFGPGTRLTVT.

This clonotype showed up just a few times. V is TRBV7-2 and J is TRBJ2-7; 12 bases align to TRBD2. The CDR3 totals 15 residues. Germline V gives CDR1 SGHTA, CDR2 FQGNSA. J lost 5 bases, V lost 5 bases, and 7 bases had no gene match. CDR3 amino acids: CASSTTSGGKDEQYF. CDR3 sequence (DNA): TGTGCCAGCAGCACAACTAGCGGGGGGAAGGACGAGCAGTACTTC.

This clonotype was recorded at least ten times. The chain uses TRBV12-3 or TRBV12-4 and TRBJ2-7; 12 bases match TRBD2. The trim removed 6 bases at V and 0 bases at J, leaving 6 bases unmatched. CDR3 length: 16 residues. The DNA of the CDR3 is TGTGCCAGCAGGGCCGGGACTAGCGGGCTCTCCTACGAGCAGTACTTC. It codes for CASRAGTSGLSYEQYF.

This CDR3 reads CASSFRMNQGGGFYEQYF. The DNA for the CDR3 is TGTGCCAGCAGTTTTAGGATGAATCAGGGAGGGGGATTCTACGAGCAGTACTTC. The chain couples TRBV27 to TRBJ2-7; a weak D match, TRBD2 (7 bases). The CDR3 runs to 18 residues. Per the germline V gene, CDR1 is MNHEY and CDR2 is SMNVEV (reference sequence). The V gene lost 3 bases and the J gene lost 3 bases, with 24 bases spanning the gap.

V usage is TRBV20-1 and J usage is TRBJ1-5, with 8 bases fitting TRBD1. V dropped 2 bases and J dropped 6; count of bases not matched to a gene: 12. This CDR3 spans 16 amino acids. Germline V gene lookup returns CDR1 DFQATT and CDR2 SNEGSKA (reference sequence). DNA for the CDR3: TGCAGTGCTAGACCCCACAGGGGGGAACGTAGTCAGCCCCAGCATTTT. It specifies CSARPHRGERSQPQHF.

This clonotype was counted many times. CDR3 in amino acids: CASSQEGLSETQYF. CDR3 DNA: TGCGCCAGCAGCCAAGAGGGACTATCGGAGACCCAGTACTTC. The chain carries TRBV4-1 and TRBJ2-5; 7 bases agree with TRBD2. The CDR3 totals 14 residues. Germline V gene lookup returns CDR1 MGHRA and CDR2 YSYEKL. V was pared by 0 bases and J by 5 bases, with 3 bases of the junction left unmatched.

The CDR3 nucleotides are TGTGCCAGCCGGGAAAGCTACAGGGTGGACGGCTACACCTTC. It encodes CASRESYRVDGYTF. The chain recombines TRBV6-4 with TRBJ1-2; D is perhaps TRBD1 (6 bases). The CDR3 is made up of 14 amino acids. CDR1 is MRHNA, CDR2 SNTAGT, per germline. V dropped 8 bases and J dropped 8 bases, with 21 bases sitting between them.

This clonotype was counted ten times or more. The chain is built from TRBV29-1 and TRBJ1-2, with 9 nucleotides matching TRBD1. The CDR3 runs to 13 residues. Losses at the gene ends were 3 bases for V and 7 bases for J; bases not matched to a gene: 6. Germline lookup yields CDR1 SQVTM and CDR2 ANQGSEA. CDR3: CSVDKTGGIGYTF. The DNA for the CDR3 is TGCAGCGTTGATAAGACAGGGGGGATTGGCTACACCTTC.

The gene calls are TRBV20-1 and TRBJ1-1; a weak D match, TRBD1 (5 bases). The CDR3 consists of 13 residues. The germline CDR1 and CDR2 sequences are DFQATT and SNEGSKA (reference sequence). V shed 6 bases and J shed 0 bases, with 11 bases lying between them. Written as DNA, the CDR3 is TGCAGTGCCGATCCGGGGCTGAACACTGAAGCTTTCTTT. Its translation: CSADPGLNTEAFF.

This clonotype was counted ten times or more. This rearrangement joins TRBV2 to TRBJ2-7; 7 nucleotides line up with TRBD2. Looked up from germline, CDR1 is SNHLY and CDR2 is FYNNEI. The junction had 8 bases not matched to a gene; V was cut back by 5 bases and J by 7 bases. There are 13 residues in the CDR3. The CDR3 DNA reads as TGTGCCAGCAGTCGCAATCGGGGGGTTGAGCAGTACTTC. It translates to CASSRNRGVEQYF.

The CDR3 bases are TGTGCCAGCAGTTACTTGAAACCGGGACAGGGCCCAAACACCATATATTTT. The encoded protein is CASSYLKPGQGPNTIYF. The chain couples TRBV6-5 to TRBJ1-3; the match to TRBD1 covers 9 bases. This CDR3 is 17 amino acids long. The germline gives CDR1 MNHEY, CDR2 SVGAGI. The J segment lost 6 bases and the V segment lost 1 base, leaving 10 bases of the junction unmatched.